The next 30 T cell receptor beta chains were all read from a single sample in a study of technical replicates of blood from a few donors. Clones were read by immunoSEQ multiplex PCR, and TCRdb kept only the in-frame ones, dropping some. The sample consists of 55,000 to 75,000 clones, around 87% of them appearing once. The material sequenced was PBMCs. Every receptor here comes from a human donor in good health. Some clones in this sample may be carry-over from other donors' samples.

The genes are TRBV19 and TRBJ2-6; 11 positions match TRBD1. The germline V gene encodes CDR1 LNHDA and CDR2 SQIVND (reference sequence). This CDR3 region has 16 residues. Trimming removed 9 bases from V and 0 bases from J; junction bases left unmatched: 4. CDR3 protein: CASRDRGFSGANVLTF. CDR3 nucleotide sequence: TGTGCCAGCCGGGACAGGGGGTTCTCTGGGGCCAACGTCCTGACTTTC.

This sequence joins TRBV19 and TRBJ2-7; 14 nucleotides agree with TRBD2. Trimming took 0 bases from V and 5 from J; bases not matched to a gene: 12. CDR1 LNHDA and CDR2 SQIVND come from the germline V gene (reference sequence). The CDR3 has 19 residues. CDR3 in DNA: TGTGCCAGTAGTATAGACCATCCGGGACTAGCGGGGGCAAGGGACGAGCAGTACTTC. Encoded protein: CASSIDHPGLAGARDEQYF.

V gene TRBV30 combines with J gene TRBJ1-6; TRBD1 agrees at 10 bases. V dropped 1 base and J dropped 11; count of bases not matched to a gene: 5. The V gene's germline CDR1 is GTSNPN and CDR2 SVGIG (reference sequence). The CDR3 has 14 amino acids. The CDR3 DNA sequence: TGTGCCTGGAGTGGCGGGACAGGGGTTGCACCCCTCCACTTT. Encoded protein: CAWSGGTGVAPLHF.

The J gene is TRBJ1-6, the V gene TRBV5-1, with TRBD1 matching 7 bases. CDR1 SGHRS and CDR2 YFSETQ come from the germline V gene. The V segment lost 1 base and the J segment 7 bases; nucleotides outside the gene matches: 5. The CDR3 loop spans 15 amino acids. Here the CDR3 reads CASSLRQGGNSPLHF. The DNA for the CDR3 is TGCGCCAGCAGCTTGCGGCAGGGGGGCAATTCACCCCTCCACTTT. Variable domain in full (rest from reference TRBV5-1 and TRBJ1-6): KAGVTQTPRYLIKTRGQQVTLSCSPISGHRSVSWYQQTPGQGLQFLFEYFSETQRNKGNFPGRFSGRQFSNSRSEMNVSTLELGDSALYLCASSLRQGGNSPLHFGNGTRLTVT.

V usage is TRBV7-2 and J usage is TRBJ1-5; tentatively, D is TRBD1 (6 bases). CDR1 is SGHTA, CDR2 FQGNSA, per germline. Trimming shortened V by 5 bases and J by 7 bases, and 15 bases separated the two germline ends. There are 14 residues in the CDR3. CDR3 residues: CASSLPGVNQPQHF. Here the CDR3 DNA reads TGTGCCAGCAGCCTCCCAGGGGTAAACCAGCCCCAGCATTTT.

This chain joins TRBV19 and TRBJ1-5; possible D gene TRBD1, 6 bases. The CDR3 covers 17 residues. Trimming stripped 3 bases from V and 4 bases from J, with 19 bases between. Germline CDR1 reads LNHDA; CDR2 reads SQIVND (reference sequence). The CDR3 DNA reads TGTGCCAGTAGTATTACCCTCGGCAGGGGAAGGAATCAGCCCCAGCATTTT. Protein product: CASSITLGRGRNQPQHF.

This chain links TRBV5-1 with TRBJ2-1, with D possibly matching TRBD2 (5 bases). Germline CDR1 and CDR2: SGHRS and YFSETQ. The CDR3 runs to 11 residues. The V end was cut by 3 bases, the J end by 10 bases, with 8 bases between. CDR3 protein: CASSSDLEQFF. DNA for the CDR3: TGCGCCAGCAGCTCGGACTTAGAGCAGTTCTTC.

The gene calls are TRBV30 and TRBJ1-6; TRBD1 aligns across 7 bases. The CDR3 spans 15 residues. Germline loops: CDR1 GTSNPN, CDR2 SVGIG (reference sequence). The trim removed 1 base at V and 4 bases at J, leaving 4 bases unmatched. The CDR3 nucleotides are TGTGCCTGGAGTGGTGGGACAGCTTATAATTCACCCCTCCACTTT. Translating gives CAWSGGTAYNSPLHF.

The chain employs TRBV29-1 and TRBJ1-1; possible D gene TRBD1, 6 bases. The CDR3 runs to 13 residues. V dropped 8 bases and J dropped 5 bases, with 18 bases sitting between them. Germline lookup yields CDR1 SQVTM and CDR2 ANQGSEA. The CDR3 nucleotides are TGCAGCTACCTTGGGGGGGCAGGGACTGAAGCTTTCTTT. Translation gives CSYLGGAGTEAFF.

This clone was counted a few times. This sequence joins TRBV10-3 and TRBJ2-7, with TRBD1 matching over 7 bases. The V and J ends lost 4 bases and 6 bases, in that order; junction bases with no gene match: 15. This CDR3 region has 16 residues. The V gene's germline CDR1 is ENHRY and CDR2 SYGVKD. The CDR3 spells CAISGGGQARGTEQYF. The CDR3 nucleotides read TGTGCCATCAGTGGTGGAGGACAGGCGAGGGGGACCGAGCAGTACTTC.

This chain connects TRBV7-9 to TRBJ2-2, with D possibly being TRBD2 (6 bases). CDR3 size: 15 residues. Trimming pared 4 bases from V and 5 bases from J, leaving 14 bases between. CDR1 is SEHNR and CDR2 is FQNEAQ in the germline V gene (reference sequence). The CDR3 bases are TGTGCCAGCAGCTATTGGACGGCGGGGACCGGGGAGCTGTTTTTT. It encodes CASSYWTAGTGELFF. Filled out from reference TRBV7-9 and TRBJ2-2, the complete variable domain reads DTGVSQNPRHKITKRGQNVTFRCDPISEHNRLYWYRQTLGQGPEFLTYFQNEAQLEKSRLLSDRFSAERPKGSFSTLEIQRTEQGDSAMYLCASSYWTAGTGELFFGEGSRLTVL.

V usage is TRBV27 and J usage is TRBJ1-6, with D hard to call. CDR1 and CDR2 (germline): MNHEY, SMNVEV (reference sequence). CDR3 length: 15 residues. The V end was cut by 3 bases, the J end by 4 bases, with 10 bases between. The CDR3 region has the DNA TGTGCCAGCAGTTTCGGGGTATTTTATAATTCACCCCTCCACTTT. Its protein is CASSFGVFYNSPLHF.

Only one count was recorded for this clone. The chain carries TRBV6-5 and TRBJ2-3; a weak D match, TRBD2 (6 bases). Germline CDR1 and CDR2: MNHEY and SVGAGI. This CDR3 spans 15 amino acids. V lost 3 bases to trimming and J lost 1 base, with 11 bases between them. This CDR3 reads CASSYGGTGTDTQYF. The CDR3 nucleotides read TGTGCCAGCAGTTATGGCGGGACCGGCACAGATACGCAGTATTTT.

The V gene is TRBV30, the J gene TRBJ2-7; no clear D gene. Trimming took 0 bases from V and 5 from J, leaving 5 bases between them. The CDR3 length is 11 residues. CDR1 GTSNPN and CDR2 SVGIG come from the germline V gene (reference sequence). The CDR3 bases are TGTGCCTGGAGTGTGTCAGACGAGCAGTACTTC. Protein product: CAWSVSDEQYF.

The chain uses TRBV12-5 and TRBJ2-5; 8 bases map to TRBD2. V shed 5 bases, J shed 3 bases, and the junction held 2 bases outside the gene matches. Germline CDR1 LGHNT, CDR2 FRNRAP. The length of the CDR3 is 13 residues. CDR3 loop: CASGPGLEETQYF. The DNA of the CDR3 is TGTGCTAGTGGTCCGGGACTAGAAGAGACCCAGTACTTC.

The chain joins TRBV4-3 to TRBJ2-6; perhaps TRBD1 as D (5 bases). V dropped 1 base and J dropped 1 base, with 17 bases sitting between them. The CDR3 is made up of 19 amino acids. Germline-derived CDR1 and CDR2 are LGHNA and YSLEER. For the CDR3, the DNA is TGCGCCAGCAGCCAAGTTGGAAGGGGCGGTCTATCTGGGGCCAACGTCCTGACTTTC. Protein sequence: CASSQVGRGGLSGANVLTF.

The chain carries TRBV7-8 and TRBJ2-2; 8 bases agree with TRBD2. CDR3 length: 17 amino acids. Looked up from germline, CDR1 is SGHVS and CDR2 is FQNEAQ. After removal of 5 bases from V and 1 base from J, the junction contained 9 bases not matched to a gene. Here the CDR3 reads CASSLSPTSVNTGELFF. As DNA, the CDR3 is TGTGCCAGCAGCCTAAGTCCGACTAGCGTGAACACCGGGGAGCTGTTTTTT.

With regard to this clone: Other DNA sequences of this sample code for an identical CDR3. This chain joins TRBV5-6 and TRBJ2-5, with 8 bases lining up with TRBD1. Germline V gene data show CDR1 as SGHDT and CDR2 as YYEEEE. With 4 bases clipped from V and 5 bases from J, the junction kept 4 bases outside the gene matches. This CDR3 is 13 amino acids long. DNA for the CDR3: TGTGCCAGCAGCCCGGACAGGGTTGAGACCCAGTACTTC. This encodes CASSPDRVETQYF.

The CDR3 protein is CASSEVRGGEKLFF. The CDR3 DNA follows: TGTGCCAGCAGTGAAGTCCGGGGGGGTGAAAAACTGTTTTTT. This chain links TRBV2 with TRBJ1-4; a weak D match, TRBD1 (5 bases). The CDR3 runs 14 residues. Between the trimmed V and J ends, which lost 1 base and 7 bases, there was a span of 10 bases. Germline CDR1 is SNHLY and CDR2 is FYNNEI.

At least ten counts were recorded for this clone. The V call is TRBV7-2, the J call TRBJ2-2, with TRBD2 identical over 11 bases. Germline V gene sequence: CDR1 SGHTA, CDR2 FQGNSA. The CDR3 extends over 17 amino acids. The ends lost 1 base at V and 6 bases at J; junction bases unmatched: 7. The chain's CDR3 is CASSLGVAGGPSGELFF. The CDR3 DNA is TGTGCCAGCAGCTTAGGGGTAGCGGGGGGGCCGTCCGGGGAGCTGTTTTTT.

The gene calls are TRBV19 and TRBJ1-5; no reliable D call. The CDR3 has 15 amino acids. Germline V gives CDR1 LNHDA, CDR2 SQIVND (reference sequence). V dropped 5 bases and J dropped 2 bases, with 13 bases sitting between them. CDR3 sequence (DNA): TGTGCCAGTAGTCCCGCGGCACTCGGCAATCAGCCCCAGCATTTT. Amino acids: CASSPAALGNQPQHF.

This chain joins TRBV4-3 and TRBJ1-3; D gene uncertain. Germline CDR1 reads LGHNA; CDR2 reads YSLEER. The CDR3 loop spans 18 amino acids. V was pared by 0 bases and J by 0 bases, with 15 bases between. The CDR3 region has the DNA TGCGCCAGCAGCCAAGATCAGGTCAAGTCCTACTCTGGAAACACCATATATTTT. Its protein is CASSQDQVKSYSGNTIYF.

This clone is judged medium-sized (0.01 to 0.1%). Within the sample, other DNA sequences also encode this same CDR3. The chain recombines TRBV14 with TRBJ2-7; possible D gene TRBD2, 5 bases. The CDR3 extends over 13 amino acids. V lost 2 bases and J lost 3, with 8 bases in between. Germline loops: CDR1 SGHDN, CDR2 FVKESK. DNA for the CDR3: TGTGCCAGCAGCCAACGAGGGATCTACGAGCAGTACTTC. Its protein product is CASSQRGIYEQYF.

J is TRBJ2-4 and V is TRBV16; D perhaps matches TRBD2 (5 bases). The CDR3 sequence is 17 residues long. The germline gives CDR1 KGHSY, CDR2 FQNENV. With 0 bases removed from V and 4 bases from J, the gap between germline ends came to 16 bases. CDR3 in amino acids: CASSQSSVRDKKNIQYF. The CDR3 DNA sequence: TGTGCCAGCAGCCAATCTTCGGTACGGGATAAGAAAAACATTCAGTACTTC.

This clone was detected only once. CDR3 coding DNA: TGTGCCAGCAGAGAGACAGGAGGATTTTCACCCCTCCACTTT. Its protein product is CASRETGGFSPLHF. The rearrangement links TRBV2 to TRBJ1-6; weak D call: TRBD1 (6 bases). The germline V and J ends were trimmed by 6 bases and 9 bases, with 15 bases remaining between them. Germline CDR1 and CDR2: SNHLY and FYNNEI. The CDR3 runs 14 residues.

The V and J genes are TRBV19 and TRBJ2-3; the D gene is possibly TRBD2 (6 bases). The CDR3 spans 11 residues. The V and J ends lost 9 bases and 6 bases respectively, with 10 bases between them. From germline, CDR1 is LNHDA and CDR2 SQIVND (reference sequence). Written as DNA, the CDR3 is TGTGCCAGCGGACTATGGGATACGCAGTATTTT. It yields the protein CASGLWDTQYF. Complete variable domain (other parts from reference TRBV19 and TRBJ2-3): DGGITQSPKYLFRKEGQNVTLSCEQNLNHDAMYWYRQDPGQGLRLIYYSQIVNDFQKGDIAEGYSVSREKKESFPLTVTSAQKNPTAFYLCASGLWDTQYFGPGTRLTVL.

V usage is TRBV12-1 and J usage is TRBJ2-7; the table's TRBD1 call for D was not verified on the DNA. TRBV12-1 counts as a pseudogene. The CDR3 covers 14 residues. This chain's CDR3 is CASSYGQGSYEQYF. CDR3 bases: TGTGCCAGCAGTTATGGACAGGGTTCCTACGAGCAGTACTTC.

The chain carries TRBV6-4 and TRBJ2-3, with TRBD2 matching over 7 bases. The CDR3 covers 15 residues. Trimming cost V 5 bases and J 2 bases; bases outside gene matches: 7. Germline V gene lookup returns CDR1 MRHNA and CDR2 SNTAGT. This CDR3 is CASSSAGVPTDTQYF. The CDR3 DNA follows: TGTGCCAGCAGTTCCGCGGGAGTTCCCACAGATACGCAGTATTTT.

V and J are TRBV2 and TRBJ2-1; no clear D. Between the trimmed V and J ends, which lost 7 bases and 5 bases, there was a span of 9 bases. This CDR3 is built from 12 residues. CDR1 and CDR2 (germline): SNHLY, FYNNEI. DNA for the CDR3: TGTGCCAGCATCACTCTCCACAATGAGCAGTTCTTC. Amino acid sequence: CASITLHNEQFF.

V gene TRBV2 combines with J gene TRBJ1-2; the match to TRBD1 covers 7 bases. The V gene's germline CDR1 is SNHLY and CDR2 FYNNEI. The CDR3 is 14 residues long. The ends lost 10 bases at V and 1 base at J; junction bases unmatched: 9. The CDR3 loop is CATSTGAGNYGYTF. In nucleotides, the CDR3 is TGTGCCACCTCTACAGGGGCCGGTAACTATGGCTACACCTTC.